Each of the 26 T cell receptor beta chains below was sequenced from the same sample in a study of shared clonotypes between healthy human individuals (TCRdb year 2020). The method behind the library was the immunoSEQ multiplex PCR assay. Here the immuneACCESS table is served through TCRdb, limited to in-frame sequences with V and J called. Missing clones are a known gap in these copies; in checked studies unresolved V genes cover under half, and the rest lacks a known reason. Counted in this sample were 700,000 to 950,000 clones; 96% of them appeared once. Jointly, the top ten make up about 0.25% of the sample. CD8 naive samples were obtained by positive selection for CCR7 among CD45RO-negative cells, yielding a CD45RA+CCR7+ population from which TemRA cells were excluded. What was sequenced was naive CD8+ T cells sorted from blood. The cell subset or site label on this specimen signifies: CD45RA+CCR7+. Receptors originate from a man aged 30 to 39 in good health.

The J gene is TRBJ1-2, the V gene TRBV5-6; D is ambiguous. The CDR3 is made up of 12 amino acids. Trimming took 0 bases from V and 6 from J, leaving 6 bases between them. Germline V lookup: CDR1 SGHDT, CDR2 YYEEEE. The CDR3 spells CASSLDSHGYTF. As DNA, the CDR3 is TGTGCCAGCAGCTTGGACAGTCATGGCTACACCTTC.

CDR3 nucleotide sequence: TGTGCCAGCAGCTCTCGGACCCTGCGGCCGGGAGAGGTTGGAGAGACCCAGTACTTC. It codes for CASSSRTLRPGEVGETQYF. The chain recombines TRBV7-2 with TRBJ2-5, with D perhaps TRBD2 (6 bases). The germline gives CDR1 SGHTA, CDR2 FQGNSA. The CDR3 length is 19 residues. The V gene lost 4 bases and the J gene lost 4 bases, with 28 bases spanning the gap.

DNA of the CDR3: TGTGCCAGCAGCTCTTCCTTAGCGGGACGGGTTGGGACAGATACGCAGTATTTT. It translates to CASSSSLAGRVGTDTQYF. The chain recombines TRBV5-5 with TRBJ2-3, with 8 nucleotides matching TRBD2. The germline V gene encodes CDR1 SGHKS and CDR2 YYEKEE (reference sequence). The junction had 15 bases not matched to a gene; V was cut back by 3 bases and J by 3 bases. This CDR3 region has 18 residues.

The rearrangement joins TRBV9 to TRBJ2-2, with 14 nucleotides matching TRBD2. The CDR3 runs to 17 residues. With V trimmed by 3 bases and J by 4 bases, 5 bases remained unmatched. Germline assignment: CDR1 SGDLS and CDR2 YYNGEE. The CDR3 DNA sequence: TGTGCCAGCAGCGGAGGACTAGCGGGGGGCCCCACCGGGGAGCTGTTTTTT. As protein: CASSGGLAGGPTGELFF. Supplemented by reference TRBV9 and TRBJ2-2, the full variable domain reads DSGVTQTPKHLITATGQRVTLRCSPRSGDLSVYWYQQSLDQGLQFLIQYYNGEERAKGNILERFSAQQFPDLHSELNLSSLELGDSALYFCASSGGLAGGPTGELFFGEGSRLTVL.

This chain joins TRBV9 and TRBJ2-7; 8 nucleotides align to TRBD2. CDR3 length: 14 residues. Germline V lookup: CDR1 SGDLS, CDR2 YYNGEE. Unmatched junction bases numbered 5, after V lost 3 bases and J lost 3 bases. DNA of the CDR3: TGTGCCAGCAGCGCCGGCGGGGGGCTCTACGAGCAGTACTTC. Amino acid sequence: CASSAGGGLYEQYF.

The genes are TRBV9 and TRBJ2-7; 9 bases match TRBD1. The CDR3 spans 14 residues. Germline CDR1 and CDR2: SGDLS and YYNGEE. V lost 4 bases, J lost 4 bases, and 6 bases stayed unmatched. CDR3 in DNA: TGTGCCAGCAGCACGGACAGGGGAGGATACGAGCAGTACTTC. It is translated as CASSTDRGGYEQYF. Full variable domain (outside the CDR3, taken from reference TRBV9 and TRBJ2-7): DSGVTQTPKHLITATGQRVTLRCSPRSGDLSVYWYQQSLDQGLQFLIQYYNGEERAKGNILERFSAQQFPDLHSELNLSSLELGDSALYFCASSTDRGGYEQYFGPGTRLTVT.

A remark on this clone: The germline gene is not matched at one end of the junction; a read error may be the cause. The chain employs TRBV7-7 and TRBJ2-7, with TRBD2 matching over 10 bases. CDR1 is SSHAT, CDR2 FNYEAQ, per germline (reference sequence). This CDR3 spans 16 amino acids. The CDR3 nucleotides read TGTGCTAGCAGCTTGCACGCCGGGACTAGCGTATCCGAGCAGTACTTC. Protein product: CASSLHAGTSVSEQYF.

V and J are TRBV7-2 and TRBJ2-7, with D possibly TRBD1 on 6 matching bases. CDR3 length equals 14 residues. Trimming took off 5 bases at V and 3 bases at J, with 14 bases between the two ends. The V gene's germline CDR1 is SGHTA and CDR2 FQGNSA. The CDR3 DNA is TGTGCCAGCAGCCCCCAGGGGTTTGGCTACGAGCAGTACTTC. Protein product: CASSPQGFGYEQYF.

This rearrangement joins TRBV7-6 to TRBJ2-7, with TRBD1 matching over 10 bases. The CDR3 extends over 13 amino acids. CDR1 and CDR2 (germline): SGHVS, FNYEAQ. V dropped 1 base and J dropped 6; count of bases not matched to a gene: 0. The CDR3 DNA reads as TGTGCCAGCAGCTTAGGGACAGGGGGCGAGCAGTACTTC. The encoded protein is CASSLGTGGEQYF.

The V and J genes are TRBV10-3 and TRBJ1-1, with a tentative D call TRBD1 (6 bases). Germline CDR1 ENHRY, CDR2 SYGVKD. Trimming stripped 8 bases from V and 1 base from J, with 14 bases between. The CDR3 runs 14 residues. This CDR3 reads CAIARGAENTEAFF. The CDR3 nucleotides read TGTGCCATCGCGAGGGGGGCAGAGAACACTGAAGCTTTCTTT.

This clone has only one observation. The CDR3 sequence is CASRKGSSGYTF. The CDR3 DNA follows: TGTGCCAGCAGGAAGGGGTCGAGTGGCTACACCTTC. The chain carries TRBV5-4 and TRBJ1-2, with D maybe TRBD1 (5 bases). V was clipped by 5 bases and J by 7 bases, with 12 bases between them. Germline V gene lookup returns CDR1 SGHNT and CDR2 YYREEE (reference sequence). This CDR3 contains 12 residues.

Comments on this clone: Within the sample, other DNA sequences also encode this same CDR3. CDR3 in amino acids: CASSSHNIQGGTGELFF. In nucleotides, the CDR3 is TGTGCCAGCAGCTCTCACAATATACAGGGGGGGACCGGGGAGCTGTTTTTT. This chain connects TRBV11-3 to TRBJ2-2; TRBD1 might be the D (8 bases). The CDR3 is 17 amino acids. In germline, CDR1 is SGHNT, CDR2 YENEEA. V was shortened by 4 bases and J by 5 bases, with 20 bases between the two germline ends.

The chain has TRBV11-2 and TRBJ2-1, with D maybe TRBD1 (5 bases). In germline, CDR1 is SGHAT, CDR2 FQNNGV. Trimming shortened V by 6 bases and J by 7 bases, and 25 bases separated the two germline ends. The CDR3 spans 17 residues. The CDR3 sequence is CASRPPQGLFVSNEQFF. DNA for the CDR3: TGTGCCAGCAGGCCCCCCCAGGGTCTCTTCGTGAGTAATGAGCAGTTCTTC.

J is TRBJ2-7 and V is TRBV29-1; D gene unclear. The germline CDR1 and CDR2 sequences are SQVTM and ANQGSEA. Trimming cost V 7 bases and J 3 bases, with 13 bases left between them. This CDR3 spans 12 amino acids. The CDR3 bases are TGCAGCGCCGACGACGGTTACTACGAGCAGTACTTC. Encoded protein: CSADDGYYEQYF.

The rearrangement links TRBV15 to TRBJ1-5, with a possible D match to TRBD1 (6 bases). V was trimmed by 2 bases and J by 5 bases, leaving 22 bases between them. CDR1 is LNHNV, CDR2 YYDKDF, per germline (reference sequence). The CDR3 extends over 18 amino acids. The CDR3 sequence: CATSRPLGTGSRDQPQHF. The CDR3 DNA follows: TGTGCCACCAGCAGACCTTTGGGAACAGGGTCGAGGGATCAGCCCCAGCATTTT.

The V call is TRBV28, the J call TRBJ2-7, with a tentative D call TRBD2 (7 bases). V was clipped by 3 bases and J by 6 bases, with 15 bases between them. The CDR3 extends over 14 amino acids. The germline gives CDR1 MDHEN, CDR2 SYDVKM. CDR3 amino acids: CASSLWGGPREQYF. The CDR3 bases are TGTGCCAGCAGTTTGTGGGGGGGCCCCCGCGAGCAGTACTTC. Variable domain in full (rest from reference TRBV28 and TRBJ2-7): DVKVTQSSRYLVKRTGEKVFLECVQDMDHENMFWYRQDPGLGLRLIYFSYDVKMKEKGDIPEGYSVSREKKERFSLILESASTNQTSMYLCASSLWGGPREQYFGPGTRLTVT.

The chain employs TRBV19 and TRBJ1-5; no definite D call. Trimming stripped 8 bases from V and 1 base from J, with 9 bases between. The CDR3 covers 13 residues. Germline CDR1 reads LNHDA; CDR2 reads SQIVND (reference sequence). CDR3 sequence: CASGKESNQPQHF. The CDR3 nucleotides read TGTGCCAGTGGAAAGGAGAGCAATCAGCCCCAGCATTTT.

The gene calls are TRBV4-1 and TRBJ2-5; D is perhaps TRBD1 (6 bases). Trimming shortened V by 2 bases and J by 0 bases, and 19 bases separated the two germline ends. The CDR3 is 18 residues long. Germline V CDR1 and CDR2: MGHRA, YSYEKL. The CDR3 protein is CASSQNDPGDRDQETQYF. The CDR3 DNA follows: TGCGCCAGCAGCCAAAATGATCCAGGGGATCGGGACCAAGAGACCCAGTACTTC.

The rearrangement links TRBV7-9 to TRBJ1-1; 12 bases line up with TRBD1. Germline V gene sequence: CDR1 SEHNR, CDR2 FQNEAQ (reference sequence). CDR3 length: 17 amino acids. V shed 5 bases, J shed 3 bases, and the junction held 10 bases outside the gene matches. This CDR3 reads CASSPRDRGRVDTEAFF. The CDR3 nucleotides are TGTGCCAGCAGCCCAAGGGACAGGGGGCGCGTGGACACTGAAGCTTTCTTT.

V is TRBV28 and J is TRBJ1-1; D may be TRBD1 (6 bases). Germline CDR1 reads MDHEN; CDR2 reads SYDVKM. V was trimmed by 2 bases and J by 5 bases, leaving 12 bases between them. The CDR3 runs to 14 residues. CDR3 nucleotide sequence: TGTGCCAGCAGTTTACAGGGGTGGGGTACTGAAGCTTTCTTT. As protein: CASSLQGWGTEAFF.

This clone was picked up one time. The chain links TRBV29-1 to TRBJ2-2; the D is unclear. This CDR3 has 14 amino acids. The V gene's germline CDR1 is SQVTM and CDR2 ANQGSEA. V lost 3 bases to trimming and J lost 4 bases, with 12 bases between them. The CDR3 DNA follows: TGCAGCGTTGAGCCCCTCTGGGGCACCGGGGAGCTGTTTTTT. It translates to CSVEPLWGTGELFF.

The chain employs TRBV28 and TRBJ1-1, with D unclear. The CDR3 consists of 13 residues. The V and J ends lost 5 bases and 9 bases respectively, with 16 bases between them. Germline V CDR1 and CDR2: MDHEN, SYDVKM. The CDR3 coding sequence is TGTGCCAGCAGTCCGCTGGGCAGGAACCAAGCTTTCTTT. Amino acid sequence: CASSPLGRNQAFF.

The chain has TRBV2 and TRBJ1-1; D gene unclear. V lost 4 bases and J lost 4, with 16 bases in between. The V gene's germline CDR1 is SNHLY and CDR2 FYNNEI. The CDR3 is 15 amino acids. The CDR3 DNA follows: TGTGCCAGCAGTGGGGGTATTGTAAGTCGCACTGAAGCTTTCTTT. Translation gives CASSGGIVSRTEAFF.

This clone has a single count. The J gene is TRBJ1-1, the V gene TRBV30; 7 nucleotides align to TRBD1. The trim removed 3 bases at V and 5 bases at J, leaving 12 bases unmatched. The germline V gene has CDR1 GTSNPN and CDR2 SVGIG (reference sequence). This CDR3 contains 15 residues. The CDR3 DNA reads TGTGCCTGGAGCCGAGCTACAGGGGTCAGGACTGAAGCTTTCTTT. Protein sequence: CAWSRATGVRTEAFF.

The rearrangement joins TRBV10-3 to TRBJ1-2; a weak D match, TRBD1 (5 bases). Germline-derived CDR1 and CDR2 are ENHRY and SYGVKD. The CDR3 consists of 15 residues. V was trimmed by 4 bases and J by 6 bases, leaving 18 bases between them. CDR3 sequence: CAISGSPLGVNGYTF. The CDR3 DNA is TGTGCCATCAGTGGGTCCCCGTTGGGGGTAAATGGCTACACCTTC.

The chain carries TRBV7-9 and TRBJ1-5; no clear D. The germline gives CDR1 SEHNR, CDR2 FQNEAQ (reference sequence). This CDR3 comprises 16 residues. V lost 5 bases and J 7 bases, leaving 21 bases between the germline ends. CDR3 nucleotides: TGTGCCAGCAGCCCCCCGTCGGCGGGTGAGGGACAGCCCCAGCATTTT. It specifies CASSPPSAGEGQPQHF.